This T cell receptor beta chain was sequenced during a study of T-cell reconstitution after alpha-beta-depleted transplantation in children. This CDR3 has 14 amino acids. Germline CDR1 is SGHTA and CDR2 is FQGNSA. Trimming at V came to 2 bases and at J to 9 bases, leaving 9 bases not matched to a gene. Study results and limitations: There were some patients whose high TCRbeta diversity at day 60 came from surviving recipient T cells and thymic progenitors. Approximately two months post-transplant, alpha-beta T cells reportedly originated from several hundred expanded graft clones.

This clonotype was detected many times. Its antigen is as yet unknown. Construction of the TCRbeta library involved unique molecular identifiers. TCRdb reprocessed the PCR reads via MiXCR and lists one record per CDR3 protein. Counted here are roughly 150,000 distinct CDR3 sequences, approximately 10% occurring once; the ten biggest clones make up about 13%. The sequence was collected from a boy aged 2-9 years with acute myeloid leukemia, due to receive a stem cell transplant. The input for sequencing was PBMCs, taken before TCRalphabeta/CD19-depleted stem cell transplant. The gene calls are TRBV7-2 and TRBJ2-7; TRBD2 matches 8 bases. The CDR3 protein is CASSLQTSARVQYF. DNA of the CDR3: TGTGCCAGCAGCTTACAGACTAGCGCTAGGGTGCAGTACTTC.